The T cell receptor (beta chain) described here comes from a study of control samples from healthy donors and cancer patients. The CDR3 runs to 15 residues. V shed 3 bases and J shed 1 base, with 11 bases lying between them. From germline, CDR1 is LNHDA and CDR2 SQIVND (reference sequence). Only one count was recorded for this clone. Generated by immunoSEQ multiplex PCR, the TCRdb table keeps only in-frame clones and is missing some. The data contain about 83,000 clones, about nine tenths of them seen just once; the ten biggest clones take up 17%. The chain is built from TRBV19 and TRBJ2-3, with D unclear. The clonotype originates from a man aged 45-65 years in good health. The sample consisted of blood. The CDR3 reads CASSIGFAGTDTQYF. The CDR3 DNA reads TGTGCCAGTAGTATCGGATTTGCCGGCACAGATACGCAGTATTTT. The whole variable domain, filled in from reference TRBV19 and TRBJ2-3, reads DGGITQSPKYLFRKEGQNVTLSCEQNLNHDAMYWYRQDPGQGLRLIYYSQIVNDFQKGDIAEGYSVSREKKESFPLTVTSAQKNPTAFYLCASSIGFAGTDTQYFGPGTRLTVL.